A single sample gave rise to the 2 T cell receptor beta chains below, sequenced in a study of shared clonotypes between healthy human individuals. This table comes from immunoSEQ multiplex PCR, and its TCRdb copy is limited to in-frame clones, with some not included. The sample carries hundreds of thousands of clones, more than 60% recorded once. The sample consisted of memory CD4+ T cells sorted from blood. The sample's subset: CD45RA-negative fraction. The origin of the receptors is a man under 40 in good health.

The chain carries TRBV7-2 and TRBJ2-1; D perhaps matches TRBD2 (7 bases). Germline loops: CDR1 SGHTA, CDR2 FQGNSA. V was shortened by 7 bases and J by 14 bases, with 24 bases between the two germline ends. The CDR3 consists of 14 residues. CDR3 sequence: CASNREKGREREFF. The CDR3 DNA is TGTGCCAGCAACAGGGAAAAAGGGCGGGAGAGAGAGTTCTTC. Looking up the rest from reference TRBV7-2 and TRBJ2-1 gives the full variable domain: GAGVSQSPSNKVTEKGKDVELRCDPISGHTALYWYRQSLGQGLEFLIYFQGNSAPDKSGLPSDRFSAERTGGSVSTLTIQRTQQEDSAVYLCASNREKGREREFFGPGTRLTVL.

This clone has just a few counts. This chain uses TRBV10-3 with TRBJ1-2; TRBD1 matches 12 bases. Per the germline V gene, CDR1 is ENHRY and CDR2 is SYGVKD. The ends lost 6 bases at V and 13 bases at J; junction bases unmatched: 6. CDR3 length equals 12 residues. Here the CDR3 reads CAIRPGQGASTF. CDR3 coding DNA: TGTGCCATCAGGCCGGGACAGGGGGCCAGCACCTTC.